Listed here are 12 T cell receptor beta chains from one sample, sequenced in a study of T cells in Graves' hyperthyroidism and ophthalmopathy. What was amplified from RNA transcripts were TCR beta CDR3 regions. HTBI primers were the set used in a first-round RT-PCR of the TCR CDR3. A single record per CDR3 protein comes from TCRdb applying MiXCR to the multiplex PCR reads. The table includes roughly 420,000 distinct CDR3 sequences, roughly an eighth detected once. The sample was blood. The source of these receptors is a woman aged 18-30 years with Graves' hyperthyroidism.

This clonotype has a handful of counts. J is TRBJ1-4 and V is TRBV5-1; no clear D gene. CDR3 length equals 15 residues. Germline lookup yields CDR1 SGHRS and CDR2 YFSETQ. Trimming took off 0 bases at V and 0 bases at J, with 6 bases between the two ends. CDR3 region: CASSLAPATNEKLFF. CDR3 bases: TGCGCCAGCAGCTTGGCGCCTGCAACTAATGAAAAACTGTTTTTT.

This clonotype occurred a few times. V is TRBV20-1 and J is TRBJ2-7; 8 bases are shared with TRBD2. Per the germline V gene, CDR1 is DFQATT and CDR2 is SNEGSKA (reference sequence). J lost 4 bases, V lost 3 bases, and 5 bases had no gene match. CDR3 length: 13 residues. This chain's CDR3 is CSARGTSRYEQYF. CDR3 coding DNA: TGCAGTGCTAGGGGGACTAGTCGGTACGAGCAGTACTTC.

V is TRBV9 and J is TRBJ2-3, with 11 bases lining up with TRBD1. From germline, CDR1 is SGDLS and CDR2 YYNGEE. With 4 bases clipped from V and 2 bases from J, the junction kept 6 bases outside the gene matches. The CDR3 runs 16 residues. The CDR3, as DNA: TGTGCCAGCAGCAACCGGGACAGGGGGAACACAGATACGCAGTATTTT. It yields the protein CASSNRDRGNTDTQYF.

This clonotype was counted ten times or more. The chain recombines TRBV3-1 with TRBJ2-5; D call uncertain. Trimming cost V 0 bases and J 4 bases, with 9 bases left between them. From germline, CDR1 is LGHDT and CDR2 YNNKEL (reference sequence). The CDR3 spans 14 residues. As DNA, the CDR3 is TGTGCCAGCAGCCAAGATCAGGAGATAGAGACCCAGTACTTC. This sequence encodes CASSQDQEIETQYF.

This clonotype came up many times. The chain combines TRBV4-1 with TRBJ2-3; D call uncertain. The CDR3 sequence is 13 residues long. The ends were cut back, 4 bases at V and 4 bases at J, with 9 bases in the middle. Germline assignment: CDR1 MGHRA and CDR2 YSYEKL. This CDR3 reads CASSPRLADTQYF. CDR3 nucleotide sequence: TGCGCCAGCAGCCCCCGCCTTGCAGATACGCAGTATTTT.

This clonotype showed up many times. The chain is built from TRBV28 and TRBJ2-5, with unresolved D. From germline, CDR1 is MDHEN and CDR2 SYDVKM. The CDR3 loop spans 15 amino acids. V gave up 4 bases and J gave up 1 base, with 13 bases separating them. This CDR3 reads CASSSPRWPQETQYF. DNA for the CDR3: TGTGCCAGCAGTTCACCAAGATGGCCCCAAGAGACCCAGTACTTC.

The rearrangement links TRBV4-2 to TRBJ1-3; 9 positions agree with TRBD1. The CDR3 totals 16 residues. Germline loops: CDR1 LGHNA, CDR2 YNFKEQ. V lost 6 bases to trimming and J lost 0 bases; unmatched junction nucleotides: 6. In DNA form, the CDR3 reads TGTGCCAGCAGGACCCGGGACAGGGACTCTGGAAACACCATATATTTT. It encodes CASRTRDRDSGNTIYF.

This clonotype was counted ten times or more. V gene TRBV12-3 or TRBV12-4 combines with J gene TRBJ2-1, with 9 positions matching TRBD2. The CDR3 has 15 amino acids. With V trimmed by 2 bases and J by 8 bases, 7 bases remained unmatched. Here the CDR3 DNA reads TGTGCCAGCAGTTTAATGGTAGCGGGAGTCCATGAGCAGTTCTTC. Encoded protein: CASSLMVAGVHEQFF.

This clonotype was counted ten times or more. The chain joins TRBV27 to TRBJ2-7; 9 bases fit TRBD2. Germline-derived CDR1 and CDR2 are MNHEY and SMNVEV (reference sequence). The CDR3 runs to 14 residues. Germline trimming cut 1 base from V and 5 bases from J; bases unmatched to any gene: 3. The CDR3 nucleotides are TGTGCCAGCAGTTTATGGGCTAGCGGGGACGAGCAGTACTTC. As protein: CASSLWASGDEQYF.

This clonotype was counted at least ten times. This chain connects TRBV6-1 to TRBJ2-2, with no clear D. Germline-derived CDR1 and CDR2 are MNHNS and SASEGT. The CDR3 has 14 amino acids. Trimming took off 7 bases at V and 0 bases at J, with 9 bases between the two ends. Here the CDR3 DNA reads TGTGCCAGCAACCCCCCCCCGAACACCGGGGAGCTGTTTTTT. This gives the protein CASNPPPNTGELFF.

This clonotype turned up a few times. This sequence joins TRBV19 and TRBJ1-1; D remains unclear. CDR1 is LNHDA, CDR2 SQIVND, per germline (reference sequence). The CDR3 is 15 residues long. V was clipped by 1 base and J by 1 base, with 10 bases between them. The CDR3 coding sequence is TGTGCCAGTAGTATAGTACACTTGGGGAACACTGAAGCTTTCTTT. It translates to CASSIVHLGNTEAFF.

The rearrangement links TRBV4-1 to TRBJ1-3; D gene uncertain. The V and J ends lost 1 base and 0 bases respectively, with 7 bases between them. There are 15 residues in the CDR3. Germline V CDR1 and CDR2: MGHRA, YSYEKL. In DNA, the CDR3 is TGCGCCAGCAGCCAAGTCGGGAACTCTGGAAACACCATATATTTT. Translation gives CASSQVGNSGNTIYF.